The clone carrying this T cell receptor (beta chain) occurred a few times. The sample is drawn from a study of metastatic and nonmetastatic thyroid tumors. Per the authors' pipeline: Researchers built a distant-metastasis classifier for papillary thyroid cancer that drew on CDR3 differences across clinicopathological groups. TCRdb used MiXCR to call clones anew from the PCR reads. These V and J calls derive from TCRdb rather than the authors' analysis. The repertoire holds about 13,000 clones, with around 25% as singletons. Before thyroid surgery, none of the patients had received any treatment. The TCR was taken from a male donor with papillary thyroid cancer or a benign thyroid nodule (not recorded which). Some clones in this sample may be carry-over from other donors' samples. The specimen was blood.

DNA for the CDR3: TGTGCCAGCAGTGACTACAATGAGCAGTTCTTC. Residues: CASSDYNEQFF. The chain combines TRBV2 with TRBJ2-1; D gene ambiguous. The germline V gene has CDR1 SNHLY and CDR2 FYNNEI. The CDR3 is 11 amino acids. Trimming removed 3 bases from V and 3 bases from J, with 0 bases in between.